This T cell receptor beta chain was retrieved from a study of cytomegalovirus exposure and HLA in healthy donors. Study-level points and caveats: A list of approximately 160 TCR beta chains associated with cytomegalovirus was given. The classifier reportedly diagnosed cytomegalovirus status with high specificity and sensitivity.

This clone was recorded only once. The antigen remains unidentified. Vbeta (60) and Jbeta (13) primers were used in the PCR. In the study's own analysis: As a later analysis found, there were approximately 80 million unique TCR beta chains, of which roughly 11 million were shared. Assay: immunoSEQ multiplex PCR; the TCRdb copy retains only in-frame clones and omits some. The DNA was the basis for D and trimming; V, J and clone size are from that table. The sample has 100,000 to 150,000 clones; around 80% are singletons. The ends were cut back, 6 bases at V and 0 bases at J, with 12 bases in the middle. The CDR3 has 16 amino acids. Germline assignment: CDR1 MNHEY and CDR2 SMNVEV (reference sequence).

The rearrangement uses TRBV27 and TRBJ1-6, with D tentatively TRBD1 (6 bases). The sequence was obtained from a woman aged 25 to 45 in good health and CMV-seronegative. The sequencing input was PBMCs. CDR3 nucleotides: TGTGCCAGCAGCTTCACAGGGAGCTCCTATAATTCACCCCTCCACTTT. Its translation is CASSFTGSSYNSPLHF.